This T cell receptor (beta chain) is drawn from a study of cytomegalovirus exposure and HLA in healthy donors. To note about this clone: Its antigen is unknown.

The CDR3 covers 14 residues. The V and J ends lost 5 bases and 8 bases respectively, with 15 bases between them. The germline CDR1 and CDR2 sequences are LNHNV and YYDKDF (reference sequence). Nominal health characterized the donors when sampled, though unrecorded immune exposures were likely. Whole-study results and caveats: Reportedly, a later analysis found an Asian-associated ancestry cluster had fewer N-insertions than the approximately 670-donor mean. In vitro testing confirmed a few CMV-associated chains as specific for CMV antigens.

PCR primers comprised 60 Vbeta and 13 Jbeta primers. The assay was immunoSEQ multiplex PCR, and TCRdb's table has in-frame clones only and misses some. The top ten clones hold 8.6% of a sample with more than 95,000 clones, roughly 73% of them seen once. The clonotype originates from a woman aged 35 to 49 in good health and CMV-seropositive. The J gene is TRBJ1-4, the V gene TRBV15; D is undetermined. Source material: PBMCs. The CDR3 DNA follows: TGTGCCACCAGCTACCGACTGACGGGGGAAAAACTGTTTTTT. It encodes CATSYRLTGEKLFF.